This T cell receptor (beta chain) comes out of a study of Graves' ophthalmopathy and Graves' hyperthyroidism. From germline, CDR1 is DFQATT and CDR2 SNEGSKA (reference sequence). V dropped 1 base and J dropped 1 base, with 13 bases sitting between them. The CDR3 sequence is 15 residues long. CDR3 regions of TCR beta were amplified from RNA transcripts. HTBI primers served in a first-round RT-PCR, which a second-round multiplex PCR followed. TCRdb recomputed calls from the multiplex PCR reads with MiXCR, one row per CDR3 protein. This sample has about 620,000 distinct CDR3 sequences, with 22% found just once.

The chain has TRBV20-1 and TRBJ1-2; a weak D match, TRBD1 (5 bases). Sequencing was performed on peripheral blood. The TCR sequence derives from a woman under 30 with stable Graves' hyperthyroidism. Some clones in this sample may be carry-over from other donors' samples. Here the CDR3 DNA reads TGCAGTGCTAGAGGGGACGGAGCGGTTAACTATGGCTACACCTTC. Translation gives CSARGDGAVNYGYTF.